This T cell receptor (beta chain) is from a study of T cells in Graves' hyperthyroidism and ophthalmopathy (dated by TCRdb to the late 2010s). With respect to the entire study: Peripheral blood samples were taken at the time of initial diagnosis, prior to any treatment. The 75 to 100 discovery patients were randomly divided into training and test sets at a 7:3 ratio. Whether ophthalmopathy could be predicted prospectively was tested in an independent validation cohort made up of under 20 hyperthyroidism patients plus 17 patients who later progressed to ophthalmopathy. A discovery cohort of approximately 97 patients, about 43 with Graves' ophthalmopathy and about 60 with stable Graves' hyperthyroidism, was used to find distinguishing TCR V-J signatures. Following sampling, methimazole starting at 30 mg daily was given to hyperthyroidism patients, and high-dose intravenous methylprednisolone was given to ophthalmopathy patients. In more than 5 Graves' hyperthyroidism patients, the study also compared T-cell repertoires from thyroid tissue with T-cell repertoires from blood. According to the paper, TCR Vbeta CDR3 sequencing was carried out on 135 peripheral blood samples, which came from 40 to 45 ophthalmopathy, 70 to 80 hyperthyroidism and roughly 17 progressor patients.

In the germline V gene (reference sequence), CDR1 corresponds to DFQATT and CDR2 to SNEGSKA. V lost 6 bases and J lost 5 bases, and the count of bases not matched to a germline gene is 11. The CDR3 goes from the cysteine to the phenylalanine over 15 residues. Just CDR3 DNA is preserved here, 45 bases in frame from base 1. The TCR beta CDR3 regions were amplified from the RNA transcripts. A first-round RT-PCR of the TCR CDR3 used the HTBI primer set with the Qiagen OneStep RT-PCR kit. Libraries were constructed in a second round of multiplex PCR, after which size selection and purification were carried out. The libraries were sequenced on an Illumina HiSeq2000 using paired-end 100 bp reads. The authors' analysis ran thus. SOAPnuke was used to process the raw data, throwing out any read that contained adapters or uncalled bases, had a mean Phred below 15, or lacked an exact constant-primer or identifier match. COPE v1.2.5 was used to merge high-quality paired reads, and clonotypes were defined as unique nucleotide sequences. MiTCR v1.1 was used to align clonotypes to the IMGT TRBV, TRBD and TRBJ reference segments. Analysis was restricted to V-J combinations with a frequency above 0.0001, which covered 99.2% of repertoires. The TCS score was defined as F50 (clonal expansion) divided by E x V (chaos), with BLOSUM62-based TCRdist calculated between CDR3 peptides within each V-J. Welch's t-statistics and random forest reduced several hundred V-J features to about 12, which were used in a naive Bayes classifier (R e1071). TCRdb cleaned the public reads at Q25 with fastp, built clones with MiXCR and kept in-frame beta chains. Rows with a matching CDR3 protein are joined into one entry that keeps the most common DNA and genes. The V and J calls were determined by TCRdb, not by the authors. The sample table holds fewer than 300,000 distinct CDR3 sequences, of which less than 30% were seen once. Clones ranked in the top ten supply 25% to 30% of the sample.

Hyperthyroidism patients were aged 18 to 65 years and newly diagnosed, with disease duration of less than 2 months. Any patient with an uncontrolled infection, another autoimmune disease, pregnancy or lactation was excluded. Diagnoses relied on clinical symptoms, serum thyroxine and TRAb, thyroid ultrasound and orbital computed tomography. For progressor patients, blood was drawn at the first diagnosis of hyperthyroidism, before any ophthalmopathy symptoms had appeared. PBMCs were isolated from 8 to 10 ml of fresh peripheral blood by Ficoll-Paque density gradient centrifugation. Progressor patients were initially diagnosed with Graves' hyperthyroidism and developed ophthalmopathy during follow-up. Total RNA was extracted using Trizol reagent, and RNA quality was assessed on an Agilent 2100 Bioanalyzer. The full study reports these points: Most expanded thyroid clonotypes (frequency above 0.001) were also detected in blood, suggesting blood repertoires may reflect thyroid immune responses. During validation, the model predicted progression to ophthalmopathy a median of around 6 months ahead of onset, with almost 71% sensitivity and less than 85% specificity. Ophthalmopathy was separated from stable hyperthyroidism by a 13 V-J signature model, with approximately 85% sensitivity and 81% to 83% specificity obtained in cross-validation and 80%/75% obtained in testing. Sample size was not statistically predetermined, and investigators were not blinded to group allocation.

This clonotype was found many times. The antigen it recognizes is unknown. Within one base of it there is no much larger clone, and no base qualities were kept. The chain couples TRBV20-1 to TRBJ2-5, with 11 bases aligning to TRBD1. The sequenced sample was blood. The source of this sequence is a man aged 40-50 years with Graves' hyperthyroidism that later progressed to Graves' ophthalmopathy. CDR3 reads: CSAPRDRGIWETQYF. The nucleotide sequence reads as follows: TGCAGTGCACCACGGGACAGGGGGATTTGGGAGACCCAGTACTTC.